The 8 T cell receptor beta chains listed next were all sequenced from one sample in a study of T cell responses to AZD1222 COVID-19 vaccine. Profiled with immunoSEQ multiplex PCR; TCRdb holds only in-frame clones, not every one. Here the sample spans 90,000 to 140,000 clones, 88% being singletons. The sequencing used peripheral blood, collected on day 0 of AZD1222 vaccination. These receptors were taken from an adult in good health.

The chain recombines TRBV19 with TRBJ2-1, with 7 nucleotides matching TRBD1. V shed 4 bases and J 6 bases; nucleotides not matched to a gene: 6. The germline V gene encodes CDR1 LNHDA and CDR2 SQIVND (reference sequence). This CDR3 comprises 14 residues. DNA of the CDR3: TGTGCCAGTAGTACCGCCCACAGGGGCAATGAGCAGTTCTTC. Protein product: CASSTAHRGNEQFF. Looking up the rest from reference TRBV19 and TRBJ2-1 gives the full variable domain: DGGITQSPKYLFRKEGQNVTLSCEQNLNHDAMYWYRQDPGQGLRLIYYSQIVNDFQKGDIAEGYSVSREKKESFPLTVTSAQKNPTAFYLCASSTAHRGNEQFFGPGTRLTVL.

The V call is TRBV28, the J call TRBJ1-4; a possible D gene is TRBD1 (5 bases). This CDR3 region has 16 residues. CDR1 and CDR2 from the germline V gene are MDHEN and SYDVKM. Trimming took 4 bases from V and 13 from J, leaving 25 bases between them. As DNA, the CDR3 is TGTGCCAGCAGTTCCCATTTGGGCAGGGCCACCGGGGGACTGTTTTTT. Residues: CASSSHLGRATGGLFF.

This clone was counted a single time. The V gene is TRBV7-8, the J gene TRBJ1-4; 9 nucleotides line up with TRBD1. The CDR3 extends over 16 amino acids. V shed 1 base and J 3 bases; nucleotides not matched to a gene: 3. From germline, CDR1 is SGHVS and CDR2 FQNEAQ. In DNA, the CDR3 is TGTGCCAGCAGCTTAGGTGGGACAGGGCCTAATGAAAAACTGTTTTTT. As protein: CASSLGGTGPNEKLFF.

The chain links TRBV4-3 to TRBJ2-3; D possibly corresponds to TRBD2 (5 bases). Germline assignment: CDR1 LGHNA and CDR2 YSLEER. The CDR3 is made up of 14 amino acids. Deletions cut 0 bases from V and 6 bases from J, with 10 bases between. CDR3 sequence reads: CASSQELGLDTQYF. The CDR3 nucleotides read TGCGCCAGCAGCCAAGAACTAGGACTGGATACGCAGTATTTT.

The chain joins TRBV6-5 to TRBJ2-1, with D possibly TRBD2 on 5 matching bases. Germline lookup yields CDR1 MNHEY and CDR2 SVGAGI. The CDR3 has 15 residues. V lost 0 bases and J lost 7, with 13 bases in between. This chain's CDR3 is CASSYSRLLGNEQFF. The CDR3 DNA follows: TGTGCCAGCAGTTACTCGAGACTACTTGGGAATGAGCAGTTCTTC.

The V call is TRBV6-5, the J call TRBJ2-7, with 10 bases that match TRBD2. Per germline, CDR1 MNHEY and CDR2 SVGAGI. V shed 7 bases, J shed 0 bases, and the junction held 6 bases outside the gene matches. The CDR3 is 15 residues long. CDR3 bases: TGTGCCAGCACCCCGACTAGCGGGTACTCCTACGAGCAGTACTTC. Protein sequence: CASTPTSGYSYEQYF.

The table lists this clone with a count of one. The chain uses TRBV3-1 (or the pseudogene TRBV3-2) and TRBJ2-2; D is perhaps TRBD1 (5 bases). The CDR3 loop spans 15 amino acids. Trimming stripped 6 bases from V and 1 base from J, with 12 bases between. Germline V gene lookup returns CDR1 LGHDT and CDR2 YNNKEL (reference sequence). Here the CDR3 reads CASSPWQGNTGELFF. The DNA for the CDR3 is TGTGCCAGCAGTCCCTGGCAGGGGAACACCGGGGAGCTGTTTTTT.

V gene TRBV3-1 (or the pseudogene TRBV3-2) combines with J gene TRBJ1-1, with a tentative D call TRBD1 (5 bases). The germline V gene has CDR1 LGHDT and CDR2 YNNKEL (reference sequence). This CDR3 region has 13 residues. V lost 3 bases and J lost 10, with 15 bases in between. CDR3 residues: CASSQDTPRGAFF. Written as DNA, the CDR3 is TGTGCCAGCAGCCAGGACACGCCGCGGGGAGCTTTCTTT.